This TCR beta chain is drawn from a study of cytomegalovirus exposure and HLA in healthy donors. Primers included in the PCR were 60 Vbeta and 13 Jbeta primers. The data were produced by immunoSEQ multiplex PCR, yet TCRdb's version contains in-frame clones alone and is incomplete. The data show 150,000 to 200,000 clones, under 85% seen once. Findings and limits, study-wide: Roughly uniform sequencing depth across donors was assumed, possibly incorrectly. Earlier results showed most TCR beta V segments being productive about 87% or about 30% of the time. Later work found that TCR association rates differed between HLA loci; DRB1 had the most and HLA-C the fewest.

With 0 bases removed from V and 7 bases from J, the gap between germline ends came to 10 bases. The germline V gene has CDR1 SGHRS and CDR2 YFSETQ. This CDR3 contains 13 residues. In the case of this clone: Its antigen is unidentified.

This sequence was found in a woman aged 25-40 years in good health and CMV-seronegative. Sequencing was carried out using PBMCs. The chain is built from TRBV5-1 and TRBJ2-5, with D possibly TRBD1 on 5 matching bases. The CDR3 reads CASSLAQTGTQYF. CDR3 coding DNA: TGCGCCAGCAGCTTGGCGCAAACAGGGACCCAGTACTTC. Based on the CDR3 plus reference TRBV5-1 and TRBJ2-5, the full variable domain is KAGVTQTPRYLIKTRGQQVTLSCSPISGHRSVSWYQQTPGQGLQFLFEYFSETQRNKGNFPGRFSGRQFSNSRSEMNVSTLELGDSALYLCASSLAQTGTQYFGPGTRLLVL.